Listed below are T cell receptor beta chains from one sample, sequenced in a study of T cells after yellow fever vaccination. TCRdb passed the 5' RACE reads through MiXCR, listing each CDR3 protein once. The sample lists some 300,000 distinct CDR3 sequences, roughly 9% seen once, with 3% to 4% in the top ten. The specimen was CD4+ T cells sorted from PBMCs, collected 5 days after the yellow fever booster vaccination. All receptors derive from a man between 18 and 29 years old who received the YFV17D yellow fever vaccine. CDR3s include the opening cysteine and the closing phenylalanine or tryptophan. A D gene is named only where the DNA matches it firmly. The listing skips clone size in some rows; elsewhere it reads once, few, many or a size class.

clone_size	d_call	j_call	v_call	cdr3_aa	cdr3_nt
many	.	TRBJ2-5	TRBV18	CASSPPNSQETQYF	TGTGCCAGCTCACCACCGAACAGTCAGGAGACCCAGTACTTC
.	.	TRBJ2-4	TRBV6-2/TRBV6-3	CASSYGTLGNIQYF	TGTGCCAGCAGTTACGGCACCCTCGGAAACATTCAGTACTTC
few	.	TRBJ2-7	TRBV5-4	CASSLYLDEQYF	TGTGCCAGCAGCTTGTACCTAGACGAGCAGTACTTC
.	.	TRBJ1-4	TRBV10-3	CAISEIGGSANEKLYF	TGTGCCATCAGTGAAATAGGGGGGTCGGCTAATGAAAAACTGTATTTT
many	.	TRBJ1-1	TRBV15	CATSRDLGWDTEAFF	TGTGCCACCAGCAGAGACCTGGGGTGGGACACTGAAGCTTTCTTT
many	.	TRBJ2-3	TRBV7-9	CASTLVGDTQYF	TGTGCCAGCACCCTTGTAGGAGATACGCAGTATTTT
few	.	TRBJ1-1	TRBV6-5	CASKYRIGPNTEAFF	TGTGCCAGCAAGTACCGTATTGGACCGAACACTGAAGCTTTCTTT
.	TRBD1	TRBJ2-3	TRBV6-2/TRBV6-3	CASSEPGQGANTQYF	TGTGCCAGCAGTGAACCGGGACAGGGGGCTAATACGCAGTATTTT
.	.	TRBJ2-7	TRBV7-2	CASSLARVTYEQYF	TGTGCCAGCAGCTTAGCCCGAGTTACCTACGAGCAGTACTTC
few	TRBD1	TRBJ2-7	TRBV6-5	CASVQTRTGGLAYEQYF	TGTGCCAGCGTCCAGACTAGGACAGGGGGCTTGGCCTACGAGCAGTACTTC
.	.	TRBJ1-2	TRBV20-1	CSARDHRVLYGYTF	TGCAGTGCTAGAGATCATAGGGTTCTATATGGCTACACCTTC
many	TRBD2	TRBJ2-3	TRBV7-2	CASSREGRTDTQYF	TGTGCCAGCAGCCGGGAGGGCCGCACGGATACGCAGTATTTT
.	TRBD1	TRBJ1-2	TRBV14	CASSQRTGENYGYTF	TGTGCCAGCAGCCAGAGGACAGGTGAAAACTATGGCTACACCTTC
few	TRBD1	TRBJ2-2	TRBV7-9	CASSALRGTGTTGELFF	TGTGCCAGCAGCGCTCTCCGTGGGACAGGGACCACCGGGGAGCTGTTTTTT
.	TRBD1	TRBJ1-1	TRBV20-1	CSARRTGGMNTEAFF	TGCAGTGCTAGGCGGACAGGGGGGATGAACACTGAAGCTTTCTTT
many	.	TRBJ2-5	TRBV21-1	CASTMEVETQYF	TGTGCCAGCACCATGGAGGTCGAGACCCAGTACTTC
.	.	TRBJ2-3	TRBV18	CASSYDSTDTQYF	TGTGCCAGCTCATACGACAGCACAGATACGCAGTATTTT
.	.	TRBJ2-5	TRBV28	CVSGYETQYF	TGTGTTTCAGGGTACGAGACCCAGTACTTC
.	.	TRBJ2-2	TRBV5-1	CASSLAIGELFF	TGCGCCAGCAGCTTGGCCATCGGGGAGCTGTTTTTT
.	.	TRBJ1-5	TRBV20-1	CSARDRRQFNQPQHF	TGCAGTGCTAGAGATAGAAGGCAGTTTAATCAGCCCCAGCATTTT
.	.	TRBJ1-5	TRBV6-2/TRBV6-3	CASRQEPGGGQPQHF	TGTGCCAGCAGACAAGAGCCAGGAGGGGGTCAGCCCCAGCATTTT
.	TRBD1	TRBJ2-3	TRBV6-2/TRBV6-3	CASSRQPPVTGSTDTQYF	TGTGCCAGCAGCCGCCAACCCCCGGTGACAGGGTCTACAGATACGCAGTATTTT
few	.	TRBJ2-5	TRBV3-1	CASSQDGGTGETQYF	TGTGCCAGCAGCCAAGATGGGGGGACTGGAGAGACCCAGTACTTC
.	.	TRBJ1-5	TRBV7-9	CASSRKGGDQPQHF	TGTGCCAGCAGCCGAAAGGGGGGGGATCAGCCCCAGCATTTT
.	TRBD2	TRBJ2-1	TRBV9	CASSVQPTSGGYNEQFF	TGTGCCAGCAGCGTCCAACCGACTAGCGGGGGTTACAATGAGCAGTTCTTC
few	.	TRBJ2-1	TRBV7-9	CASSLDGFNEQFF	TGTGCCAGCAGCTTAGATGGGTTCAATGAGCAGTTCTTC
many	.	TRBJ1-4	TRBV5-1	CASSLEGPGEKLFF	TGCGCCAGCAGCTTGGAAGGGCCCGGGGAAAAACTGTTTTTT
.	TRBD2	TRBJ2-3	TRBV20-1	CSAVGLAGAQQDF	TGCAGTGCTGTGGGACTAGCGGGGGCCCAGCAGGATTTT
many	.	TRBJ2-2	TRBV7-9	CASSSPPGVGTGELFF	TGTGCCAGCAGCTCCCCCCCCGGGGTCGGCACCGGGGAGCTGTTTTTT
few	TRBD2	TRBJ2-1	TRBV24-1	CATSLAGRDNEQFF	TGTGCCACCAGCCTAGCAGGGAGGGACAATGAGCAGTTCTTC
few	.	TRBJ1-1	TRBV4-3	CASSQGRVNTEAFF	TGCGCCAGCAGCCAAGGAAGGGTGAACACTGAAGCTTTCTTT
many	.	TRBJ2-6	TRBV7-9	CAGRALAGANVLTF	TGTGCCGGCAGGGCTTTGGCTGGGGCCAACGTCCTGACTTTC
.	TRBD2	TRBJ2-2	TRBV6-2/TRBV6-3	CASRKLAGGLELFF	TGTGCCAGCAGAAAATTAGCGGGGGGGCTGGAGCTGTTTTTT
few	TRBD1	TRBJ2-2	TRBV7-3	CASSLGQVANTGELFF	TGTGCCAGCAGCTTAGGACAGGTCGCGAACACCGGGGAGCTGTTTTTT
many	.	TRBJ1-1	TRBV6-2/TRBV6-3	CASSYLPTVEAFF	TGTGCCAGCAGTTACCTCCCCACTGTGGAAGCTTTCTTT
.	.	TRBJ1-1	TRBV6-6	CASSYIEGSEAFF	TGTGCCAGCAGCTATATCGAGGGGTCTGAAGCTTTCTTT
many	TRBD2	TRBJ2-4	TRBV20-1	CSARGGNIQYF	TGCAGTGCTAGGGGGGGGAACATTCAGTACTTC
.	.	TRBJ1-2	TRBV6-5	CASSYDTRSTGGYTF	TGTGCCAGCAGTTATGACACCCGAAGTACGGGTGGCTACACCTTC
.	TRBD1	TRBJ2-5	TRBV7-2	CASSRTGGVETQYF	TGTGCCAGCAGCCGGACAGGGGGCGTTGAGACCCAGTACTTC
few	.	TRBJ1-6	TRBV6-5	CASSLRQVGSPLHF	TGTGCCAGCAGTTTACGACAGGTCGGCTCACCCCTCCACTTT
.	TRBD1	TRBJ1-6	TRBV18	CASSPPSGGGGSPLHF	TGTGCCAGCTCACCACCATCGGGAGGGGGCGGTTCACCCCTCCACTTT
.	TRBD2	TRBJ2-1	TRBV7-2	CASSTTFTGTSSSSSYNEQFF	TGTGCCAGCAGCACTACCTTTACCGGGACTAGTAGCTCCAGCTCCTACAATGAGCAGTTCTTC
.	.	TRBJ1-2	TRBV27	CASGRMNFLYGYTF	TGTGCCAGCGGCCGGATGAATTTTCTCTATGGCTACACCTTC
.	.	TRBJ2-3	TRBV29-1	CSVRRRTSTDTQYF	TGCAGCGTTAGGCGGAGAACTAGCACAGATACGCAGTATTTT
.	TRBD1	TRBJ2-3	TRBV27	CASSLLGLGQGFSDTQYF	TGTGCCAGCAGTTTATTAGGTTTGGGACAGGGGTTCTCAGATACGCAGTATTTT
many	.	TRBJ2-1	TRBV5-1	CASSSGLYNEQFF	TGCGCCAGCAGCTCGGGACTGTACAATGAGCAGTTCTTC
few	TRBD2	TRBJ2-1	TRBV20-1	CSAVSAGGLYNEQFF	TGCAGTGCAGTCTCTGCGGGGGGCCTCTACAATGAGCAGTTCTTC
.	.	TRBJ2-3	TRBV6-4	CASSDSTTDTQYF	TGTGCCAGCAGTGACTCGACGACAGATACGCAGTATTTT
few	TRBD1	TRBJ2-3	TRBV3-1	CASSQDLDRRQYF	TGTGCCAGCAGCCAAGATCTGGACAGGAGGCAGTATTTT
many	.	TRBJ2-3	TRBV7-6	CASMSYQKADTQYF	TGTGCCAGCATGTCTTACCAGAAAGCAGATACGCAGTATTTT
.	.	TRBJ2-2	TRBV6-1	CASSERGPTGELFF	TGTGCCAGCAGTGAACGGGGCCCCACCGGGGAGCTGTTTTTT
.	TRBD1	TRBJ2-3	TRBV6-2/TRBV6-3	CASSAGTGGLTDTQYF	TGTGCCAGCAGTGCCGGGACAGGTGGTTTGACGGATACGCAGTATTTT
many	.	TRBJ1-6	TRBV7-6	CASSLGNRALNSPLHF	TGTGCCAGCAGCTTAGGAAACCGGGCCCTAAATTCACCCCTCCACTTT
.	.	TRBJ1-2	TRBV4-2	CASSQATASYGYTF	TGTGCCAGCAGCCAAGCTACAGCAAGCTATGGCTACACCTTC
.	.	TRBJ1-5	TRBV7-2	CASSPPPTAGQTSYSNQPQHF	TGTGCCAGCAGCCCCCCCCCAACGGCCGGACAGACCTCCTATAGCAATCAGCCCCAGCATTTT
few	.	TRBJ1-5	TRBV25-1	CASSERRSGQPQHF	TGTGCCAGCAGTGAAAGGCGGTCGGGTCAGCCCCAGCATTTT
few	TRBD2	TRBJ2-5	TRBV20-1	CSATRTSGPETQYF	TGCAGTGCCACGAGGACTAGCGGGCCAGAGACCCAGTACTTC
few	.	TRBJ1-2	TRBV7-9	CASSARPPGAYGYTF	TGTGCCAGCAGCGCCAGGCCGCCGGGGGCCTATGGCTACACCTTC